A selection of T cell receptor beta chains follows, all from one sample in a study of blood T cells in healthy people across ages. TCRdb itself ran the 5' RACE reads through MiXCR, one entry per CDR3 protein. The sample has some 1.5 million distinct CDR3 sequences; roughly 30% are singletons. The material sequenced was blood. These receptors came from a woman aged 25-40 years in good health. Each CDR3 is given without its conserved first and last residue.

V: TRBV9; J: TRBJ1-4; CDR3: ASSVLGQNNEKLF
V: TRBV5-1; J: TRBJ2-3; CDR3: ASSLEDRADTQY
V: TRBV5-1; J: TRBJ2-3; CDR3: ASRGGGESVDTQY
V: TRBV5-5; J: TRBJ1-4; CDR3: ASSQQTLNEKLF
V: TRBV2; J: TRBJ1-1; CDR3: AIKNTGDRRPSTEAF
V: TRBV20-1; J: TRBJ2-1; CDR3: SASRQVSYNEQF
V: TRBV11-2; J: TRBJ2-1; CDR3: ASSRLGVNSEQF
V: TRBV10-3; J: TRBJ2-7; CDR3: AIRETGYEQY
V: TRBV4-1; J: TRBJ1-2; CDR3: ASSQGRESGYT
V: TRBV7-6; J: TRBJ1-3; CDR3: VSSLGGRSLGNTIY
V: TRBV5-1; J: TRBJ2-1; CDR3: ASSPLAGFDEQF
V: TRBV27; J: TRBJ1-5; CDR3: ASSSVDSQPQH
V: TRBV10-3; J: TRBJ2-7; CDR3: AISEDAYEQY
V: TRBV30; J: TRBJ1-4; CDR3: AWGDREDEKLF
V: TRBV6-2/TRBV6-3; J: TRBJ2-7; CDR3: ASRRDSLNEQY
V: TRBV7-2; J: TRBJ2-7; CDR3: ASSLEVGDEQY
V: TRBV7-2; J: TRBJ2-3; CDR3: AGSLYASGTDTQY
V: TRBV6-5; J: TRBJ2-7; CDR3: ASSSRGGGLYEQY
V: TRBV5-4; J: TRBJ2-1; CDR3: ASSFEGTGEKRQF
V: TRBV5-1; J: TRBJ2-5; CDR3: ASRALAGHQETQY
V: TRBV4-1; J: TRBJ2-5; CDR3: ASRPAVPNVETQY
V: TRBV7-9; J: TRBJ2-3; CDR3: ASSLGAGFPQDTQY
V: TRBV5-1; J: TRBJ1-2; CDR3: ASSLGQEEGYT
V: TRBV7-3; J: TRBJ2-1; CDR3: ASSLIVGGSYNEQF
V: TRBV5-1; J: TRBJ2-1; CDR3: ASSFRRGGPNNEQF
V: TRBV27; J: TRBJ2-1; CDR3: ASIPFRGQGVNEQF
V: TRBV7-9; J: TRBJ2-5; CDR3: ASSLTLAGGETQY
V: TRBV7-2; J: TRBJ2-1; CDR3: ASSPGAPARTRGNEQF
V: TRBV2; J: TRBJ1-1; CDR3: ASSEYRATEAF
V: TRBV6-6; J: TRBJ2-7; CDR3: ASSYSEGTYEQY
V: TRBV6-6; J: TRBJ1-4; CDR3: ASSYSGASNEKLF
V: TRBV29-1; J: TRBJ2-7; CDR3: SVEDLQVSDYEQY
V: TRBV6-2/TRBV6-3; J: TRBJ1-5; CDR3: ASTPDSVSNQPQH
V: TRBV27; J: TRBJ2-7; CDR3: ASSLFQGTYEQY
V: TRBV5-1; J: TRBJ1-1; CDR3: ASSFHRAHMNTEAF
V: TRBV15; J: TRBJ1-1; CDR3: ATSSRTGGHTEAF
V: TRBV6-6; J: TRBJ2-5; CDR3: ASGRGPQETQY
V: TRBV4-3; J: TRBJ2-3; CDR3: ASSHDRGSEDTQY
V: TRBV7-9; J: TRBJ2-1; CDR3: ASSPPGVAAAYNEQF
V: TRBV20-1; J: TRBJ2-5; CDR3: SARGTAPQETQY
V: TRBV7-8; J: TRBJ2-7; CDR3: AGSPSGLGSYEQY
V: TRBV7-6; J: TRBJ1-5; CDR3: ASSAVGGQPQH
V: TRBV12-3/TRBV12-4; J: TRBJ1-2; CDR3: ASRSTVHYGYT
V: TRBV20-1; J: TRBJ1-3; CDR3: SARDREGTGNTIY
V: TRBV7-3; J: TRBJ2-1; CDR3: ASSFVLAGGTNEQF